The 13 T cell receptor beta chains below all came from one sample that was sequenced in a study of technical replicates of blood from a handful of donors. Sequenced by immunoSEQ multiplex PCR; TCRdb stores in-frame clones only, minus some. The sample holds over 90,000 clones; roughly 96% are singletons and the top ten take roughly 0.35%. Sequencing was performed on T cells isolated from PBMCs. Receptors originate from a human donor in good health.

The CDR3 reads CASSLEIIRRYNEQFF. Here the CDR3 DNA reads TGCGCCAGCAGCTTGGAAATAATCCGGAGATACAATGAGCAGTTCTTC. The gene calls are TRBV5-1 and TRBJ2-1, with no clear D. Per germline, CDR1 SGHRS and CDR2 YFSETQ. CDR3 length equals 16 residues. V was trimmed by 0 bases and J by 4 bases, leaving 14 bases between them. Complete variable domain (other parts from reference TRBV5-1 and TRBJ2-1): KAGVTQTPRYLIKTRGQQVTLSCSPISGHRSVSWYQQTPGQGLQFLFEYFSETQRNKGNFPGRFSGRQFSNSRSEMNVSTLELGDSALYLCASSLEIIRRYNEQFFGPGTRLTVL.

The rearrangement uses TRBV14 and TRBJ1-2; 9 bases match TRBD1. V gave up 3 bases and J gave up 2 bases; unmatched junction bases: 10. This CDR3 is built from 17 residues. Germline V gives CDR1 SGHDN, CDR2 FVKESK. CDR3 residues: CASSQETGGPPNYGYTF. Here the CDR3 DNA reads TGTGCCAGCAGCCAGGAGACAGGGGGACCCCCCAACTATGGCTACACCTTC.

This clone was found once. The chain is built from TRBV7-9 and TRBJ2-3; 8 bases line up with TRBD2. Germline V CDR1 and CDR2: SEHNR, FQNEAQ (reference sequence). V trimming: 0 bases; J trimming: 2 bases; junction bases outside the gene matches: 4. CDR3 length equals 16 residues. The CDR3 loop is CASSLALAALTDTQYF. The DNA for the CDR3 is TGTGCCAGCAGCTTAGCACTAGCGGCCCTCACAGATACGCAGTATTTT.

The rearrangement links TRBV15 to TRBJ2-7; 8 bases are shared with TRBD1. This CDR3 contains 15 residues. CDR1 and CDR2 from the germline V gene are LNHNV and YYDKDF (reference sequence). J was trimmed by 7 bases and V by 1 base; bases with no gene match: 9. The CDR3: CATSRGGQGAKEQYF. The DNA of the CDR3 is TGTGCCACCAGCAGAGGCGGGCAGGGGGCGAAGGAGCAGTACTTC. Using reference TRBV15 and TRBJ2-7 for the parts outside the CDR3, the full variable domain is DAMVIQNPRYQVTQFGKPVTLSCSQTLNHNVMYWYQQKSSQAPKLLFHYYDKDFNNEADTPDNFQSRRPNTSFCFLDIRSPGLGDTAMYLCATSRGGQGAKEQYFGPGTRLTVT.

The chain employs TRBV28 and TRBJ2-1; 10 bases map to TRBD2. The germline CDR1 and CDR2 sequences are MDHEN and SYDVKM. This CDR3 contains 15 residues. Trimming at V came to 7 bases and at J to 5 bases, leaving 8 bases not matched to a gene. CDR3 region: CASIDGLAADNEQFF. The CDR3 DNA is TGTGCCAGCATCGACGGACTAGCGGCCGACAATGAGCAGTTCTTC.

The genes are TRBV18 and TRBJ2-1; the D gene is possibly TRBD1 (6 bases). The V and J ends lost 0 bases and 1 base respectively, with 16 bases between them. The CDR3 is 18 residues long. CDR1 and CDR2 (germline): KGHSH, LQKENI. The CDR3 DNA sequence: TGTGCCAGCTCACCACCGGACGGCAGGGGAGCTTCCTACAATGAGCAGTTCTTC. It translates to CASSPPDGRGASYNEQFF.

This chain uses TRBV7-9 with TRBJ2-3, with D tentatively TRBD2 (5 bases). CDR3 length equals 13 residues. Germline V gene lookup returns CDR1 SEHNR and CDR2 FQNEAQ (reference sequence). The V end was cut by 1 base, the J end by 5 bases, with 7 bases between. This chain's CDR3 is CASSLGEGDTQYF. CDR3 DNA: TGTGCCAGCAGCTTAGGCGAGGGAGATACGCAGTATTTT. The full variable domain, in which reference TRBV7-9 and TRBJ2-3 provide the parts outside the CDR3, is DTGVSQNPRHKITKRGQNVTFRCDPISEHNRLYWYRQTLGQGPEFLTYFQNEAQLEKSRLLSDRFSAERPKGSFSTLEIQRTEQGDSAMYLCASSLGEGDTQYFGPGTRLTVL.

As DNA, the CDR3 is TGTGCCAGCAGTGGCGGGACTAGCGGAAACAATGAGCAGTTCTTC. This encodes CASSGGTSGNNEQFF. This rearrangement joins TRBV6-6 to TRBJ2-1; TRBD2 aligns across 11 bases. The CDR3 is made up of 15 amino acids. Trimming cost V 5 bases and J 5 bases; bases outside gene matches: 5. Germline CDR1 MNHNY, CDR2 SVGAGI (reference sequence).

This clone was seen more than once but under ten times. The same CDR3 is also encoded by other DNA sequences in this sample. The chain employs TRBV7-3 and TRBJ2-2; TRBD2 matches at 12 bases. CDR1 and CDR2 (germline): SGHTA, FQGTGA. The CDR3 spans 16 residues. Trimming took 3 bases from V and 2 from J; bases not matched to a gene: 1. The CDR3, as DNA: TGTGCCAGCAGCTTGGGACTAGCGGGTAACACCGGGGAGCTGTTTTTT. Its protein is CASSLGLAGNTGELFF.

The V and J genes are TRBV18 and TRBJ2-7, with 7 bases matching TRBD1. V lost 2 bases and J lost 6; bases outside the gene matches: 7. The CDR3 contains 14 residues. From germline, CDR1 is KGHSH and CDR2 LQKENI. CDR3 loop: CASSPAGKGAEQYF. The DNA of the CDR3 is TGTGCCAGCTCACCAGCGGGCAAGGGGGCCGAGCAGTACTTC.

The V call is TRBV5-4, the J call TRBJ2-1; 7 nucleotides match TRBD2. The CDR3 is 11 residues long. Trimming at V came to 4 bases and at J to 9 bases, leaving 1 base not matched to a gene. Germline values: CDR1 SGHNT, CDR2 YYREEE (reference sequence). DNA for the CDR3: TGTGCCAGCAGCCGCGGGAGTGAGCAGTTCTTC. Translating it yields CASSRGSEQFF. The whole variable domain, filled in from reference TRBV5-4 and TRBJ2-1, reads ETGVTQSPTHLIKTRGQQVTLRCSSQSGHNTVSWYQQALGQGPQFIFQYYREEENGRGNFPPRFSGLQFPNYSSELNVNALELDDSALYLCASSRGSEQFFGPGTRLTVL.

The chain is built from TRBV30 and TRBJ2-1; D may be TRBD1 (6 bases). Looked up from germline, CDR1 is GTSNPN and CDR2 is SVGIG (reference sequence). The CDR3 has 15 residues. With 2 bases removed from V and 8 bases from J, the gap between germline ends came to 19 bases. CDR3 in DNA: TGTGCCTGGAGTTCCGGAACAGGGATATTCGATGAGCAGTTCTTC. Translated, it gives CAWSSGTGIFDEQFF.

Remarks on this clone: Germline is not matched at one junction end, which may reflect a read error. The V gene is TRBV6-1, the J gene TRBJ2-7; D is perhaps TRBD1 (6 bases). In germline, CDR1 is MNHNS, CDR2 SASEGT. The CDR3 consists of 13 residues. CDR3 bases: TGTGCCAGCAGTGAACTGGGGACATCTCCTTTCGGCTTC. This translates into CASSELGTSPFGF.